A single sample gave rise to the 4 T cell receptor beta chains below, sequenced in a study of technical replicates of blood from a few donors. The repertoire was sequenced with immunoSEQ multiplex PCR; TCRdb's copy has only in-frame clones and lacks some. This table has about 82,000 clones, around 94% appearing once. What was sequenced was T cells isolated from PBMCs. The receptors were sampled from a human donor in good health.

This sequence joins TRBV14 and TRBJ2-7; 8 bases agree with TRBD1. CDR1 SGHDN and CDR2 FVKESK come from the germline V gene. The CDR3 spans 17 residues. V shed 0 bases, J shed 2 bases, and the junction held 9 bases outside the gene matches. The CDR3 nucleotides read TGTGCCAGCAGCCAAGATATGGGGACGGACAGGGCCTACGAGCAGTACTTC. It encodes CASSQDMGTDRAYEQYF.

The rearrangement uses TRBV27 and TRBJ1-5; 10 bases align to TRBD1. CDR1 and CDR2 (germline): MNHEY, SMNVEV (reference sequence). After removal of 5 bases from V and 5 bases from J, the junction contained 3 bases not matched to a gene. This CDR3 comprises 14 residues. The CDR3 loop reads CASSPTGGHQPQHF. The CDR3, as DNA: TGTGCCAGCAGTCCGACAGGGGGCCATCAGCCCCAGCATTTT.

The CDR3, as DNA: TGCGCCAGCAGCCAAGAAGTCCAGCGGCCTATCAATGAGCAGTTCTTC. It specifies CASSQEVQRPINEQFF. The chain combines TRBV4-1 with TRBJ2-1, with TRBD2 as a possible D gene (5 bases). Looked up from germline, CDR1 is MGHRA and CDR2 is YSYEKL. The V and J ends lost 0 bases and 6 bases respectively, with 15 bases between them. This CDR3 has 16 amino acids.

The rearrangement uses TRBV30 and TRBJ2-7; possible D gene TRBD2, 6 bases. CDR1 and CDR2 from the germline V gene are GTSNPN and SVGIG (reference sequence). The CDR3 loop spans 15 amino acids. Trimming stripped 4 bases from V and 4 bases from J, with 20 bases between. In nucleotides, the CDR3 is TGTGCCTGGATTCCCCCGGAGGGGTTCCGGTACGAGCAGTACTTC. Translating it yields CAWIPPEGFRYEQYF. Supplemented by reference TRBV30 and TRBJ2-7, the full variable domain reads SQTIHQWPATLVQPVGSPLSLECTVEGTSNPNLYWYRQAAGRGLQLLFYSVGIGQISSEVPQNLSASRPQDRQFILSSKKLLLSDSGFYLCAWIPPEGFRYEQYFGPGTRLTVT.